Ten or more counts support the clone carrying this T cell receptor (beta chain). The target antigen is unknown. Germline CDR1 is DFQATT and CDR2 is SNEGSKA (reference sequence). This CDR3 has 14 residues. Deletions cut 6 bases from V and 4 bases from J, with 15 bases between. The cDNA came from 5'RACE with 10-nucleotide random UMIs. Every sequencing run returned over 170 million TCR-beta sequences, which were derived from 15-18 subjects. TCRdb reanalysed the 5' RACE reads using MiXCR and keeps one entry per CDR3 protein. The sample has tens of thousands of distinct CDR3 sequences; approximately 13% are singletons. The data originate from a study of neurological immune-mediated disorders. Regarding time point: longitudinal time-point 2. It was from 2 million PBMCs stored at -80 C that the unsorted libraries were obtained. Study-wide results and caveats: Multiple sclerosis was found to have the least TCR clonal expansion, below healthy controls, and HTLV-1-associated myelopathy the most.

Sequencing was done on a sample of PBMCs. The chain has TRBV20-1 and TRBJ1-4; a possible D gene is TRBD1 (5 bases). The sequence came from a woman in her forties in good health. CDR3 DNA sequence: TGCAGTGCGTTCGTGGGGGGGGTTAATGAAAAACTGTTTTTT. Translation gives CSAFVGGVNEKLFF.